Listed here are 8 T cell receptor beta chains from one sample, sequenced in a study of blood T cell repertoires in COVID-19. Sequencing was performed with immunoSEQ multiplex PCR; in TCRdb, only in-frame clones are kept and a portion is missing. Of approximately 270,000 clones in the sample, around 82% were seen once. Sequenced input: peripheral blood. The receptor set was obtained from a person aged 70 to 85 with COVID-19, enrolled during active disease.

The V gene is TRBV7-2, the J gene TRBJ1-3, with 7 bases matching TRBD1. Looked up from germline, CDR1 is SGHTA and CDR2 is FQGNSA. The CDR3 covers 16 residues. Germline trimming cut 5 bases from V and 0 bases from J; bases unmatched to any gene: 7. Written as DNA, the CDR3 is TGTGCCAGCAGCAGGAGGGGGACAGCCTCTGGAAACACCATATATTTT. It yields the protein CASSRRGTASGNTIYF.

The chain has TRBV28 and TRBJ1-5, with D possibly being TRBD1 (5 bases). The germline gives CDR1 MDHEN, CDR2 SYDVKM. With 3 bases removed from V and 1 base from J, the gap between germline ends came to 16 bases. This CDR3 comprises 17 residues. The CDR3 loop is CASSLGPITSSNQPQHF. Written as DNA, the CDR3 is TGTGCCAGCAGTTTGGGGCCTATCACCTCGAGCAATCAGCCCCAGCATTTT.

The rearrangement joins TRBV15 to TRBJ1-6; 8 bases fit TRBD1. The CDR3 is made up of 16 amino acids. Germline V gene sequence: CDR1 LNHNV, CDR2 YYDKDF (reference sequence). The V segment lost 3 bases and the J segment 6 bases; nucleotides outside the gene matches: 7. CDR3 amino acids: CATSSPPGQANSPLHF. CDR3 sequence (DNA): TGTGCCACCAGCAGTCCCCCGGGACAGGCTAATTCACCCCTCCACTTT.

CDR3 residues: CAISESKSGQGTDTQYF. CDR3 DNA sequence: TGTGCCATCAGTGAGTCGAAGTCGGGACAGGGAACAGATACGCAGTATTTT. V gene TRBV10-3 combines with J gene TRBJ2-3; 9 bases fit TRBD1. The V segment lost 0 bases and the J segment 3 bases; nucleotides outside the gene matches: 7. This CDR3 spans 17 amino acids. Germline-derived CDR1 and CDR2 are ENHRY and SYGVKD.

The chain carries TRBV6-4 and TRBJ1-5; no definite D call. Per germline, CDR1 MRHNA and CDR2 SNTAGT. The length of the CDR3 is 18 residues. The V end was cut by 0 bases, the J end by 0 bases, with 15 bases between. The CDR3, as DNA: TGTGCCAGCAGTGACTCGAACCAACAGAGCCATAGCAATCAGCCCCAGCATTTT. Residues: CASSDSNQQSHSNQPQHF.

This chain uses TRBV19 with TRBJ2-5; the D is unclear. CDR3 size: 14 residues. The V gene's germline CDR1 is LNHDA and CDR2 SQIVND (reference sequence). Trimming pared 1 base from V and 1 base from J, leaving 7 bases between. The CDR3 DNA sequence: TGTGCCAGTAGTATAGGGTCAGGCCAAGAGACCCAGTACTTC. Amino acid sequence: CASSIGSGQETQYF.

This chain links TRBV7-9 with TRBJ2-2; TRBD1 matches 10 bases. The junction had 7 bases not matched to a gene; V was cut back by 3 bases and J by 6 bases. The germline CDR1 and CDR2 sequences are SEHNR and FQNEAQ (reference sequence). The CDR3 consists of 16 residues. CDR3 residues: CASSFAGTGVAGELFF. The CDR3 coding sequence is TGTGCCAGCAGCTTTGCCGGGACAGGGGTCGCCGGGGAGCTGTTTTTT.

This sequence joins TRBV28 and TRBJ2-7; D perhaps matches TRBD2 (6 bases). V lost 2 bases and J lost 3, with 11 bases in between. CDR3 length equals 14 residues. Germline CDR1 reads MDHEN; CDR2 reads SYDVKM. The CDR3, as DNA: TGTGCCAGCAGTTTAATGCGGGGTGACTACGAGCAGTACTTC. Translated, it gives CASSLMRGDYEQYF.